This note documents a single T cell receptor beta chain sequence. This entry is derived from a study of blood T cell repertoires in COVID-19. The protocol was immunoSEQ multiplex PCR, while the TCRdb copy is restricted to in-frame clones and leaves out a portion. The data show approximately 150,000 clones, 85% to 90% seen once. There are 15 residues in the CDR3. CDR1 is MGHRA and CDR2 is YSYEKL in the germline V gene. The ends were cut back, 4 bases at V and 0 bases at J, with 13 bases in the middle. V and J are TRBV4-1 and TRBJ2-7; D ambiguous. The source material was PBMCs or T cells enriched from blood (not recorded which). This clonotype was sampled from a man aged 55 to 69 who had recovered from COVID-19. CDR3 residues: CASSPPEANSYEQYF. The CDR3 region has the DNA TGCGCCAGCAGCCCGCCCGAAGCCAACTCCTACGAGCAGTACTTC.